The text below deals with one TCR beta chain. Its antigen is as yet unknown. Clones were read by immunoSEQ multiplex PCR, and TCRdb kept only the in-frame ones, dropping some. The sample has over 150,000 clones; 90% are singletons. The data derive from a study of T cell responses to AZD1222 COVID-19 vaccine. Across the study: Second-dose timings of about 4 or about 12 weeks were pooled. Study-wide results and limits: Donors skewed white British and female; clonal diversity was possibly underestimated.

The sample consisted of peripheral blood, taken on day 0 of AZD1222 vaccination. This clonotype originated in an adult in good health.

CDR3 sequence: CASRTVNVYEQYF. The CDR3 bases are TGTGCCAGCCGGACAGTCAACGTCTACGAGCAGTACTTC. The chain couples TRBV13 to TRBJ2-7; D is possibly TRBD1 (6 bases). In germline, CDR1 is PRHDT, CDR2 FYEKMQ (reference sequence). The CDR3 sequence is 13 residues long. V was cut by 8 bases and J by 3 bases, with 14 bases left in between. The whole variable domain, remainder taken from reference TRBV13 and TRBJ2-7, is AAGVIQSPRHLIKEKRETATLKCYPIPRHDTVYWYQQGPGQDPQFLISFYEKMQSDKGSIPDRFSAQQFSDYHSELNMSSLELGDSALYFCASRTVNVYEQYFGPGTRLTVT.